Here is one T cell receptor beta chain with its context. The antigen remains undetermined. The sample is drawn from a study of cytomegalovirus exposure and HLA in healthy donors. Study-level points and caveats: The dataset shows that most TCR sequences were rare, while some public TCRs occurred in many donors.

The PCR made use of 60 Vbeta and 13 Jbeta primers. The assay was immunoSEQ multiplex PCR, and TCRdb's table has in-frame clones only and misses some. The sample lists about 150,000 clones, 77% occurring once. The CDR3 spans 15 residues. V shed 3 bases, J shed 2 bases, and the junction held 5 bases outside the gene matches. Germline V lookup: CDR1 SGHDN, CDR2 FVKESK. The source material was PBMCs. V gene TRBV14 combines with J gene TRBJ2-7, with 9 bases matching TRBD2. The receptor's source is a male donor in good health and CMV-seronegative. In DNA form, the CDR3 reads TGTGCCAGCAGCCACTCAGCGGGAGGAACCTACGAGCAGTACTTC. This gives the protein CASSHSAGGTYEQYF.